This TCR beta chain was retrieved from a study of OX40 agonist ivuxolimab in advanced cancers. Concerning the study at large: Ivuxolimab was a fully human IgG2 agonistic monoclonal antibody targeting the costimulatory receptor OX40 (CD134). Intravenous ivuxolimab was administered to patients every 2 weeks at six dose levels: 0.01, 0.1, 0.3, 1.5, 3 and 10 mg/kg. The paper describes the monotherapy dose-escalation part (N of about 52 patients) of the phase I trial of ivuxolimab. Partial responses were achieved by three dose-escalation patients, of whom one had hepatocellular carcinoma and two had cutaneous melanoma. Among the roughly 54 dose-escalation patients, approximately 20 had hepatocellular carcinoma, around 15 melanoma, 9 renal cell carcinoma and 9 head and neck cancer. Patients were allowed to have had prior anti-PD-1, anti-PD-L1 or anti-CTLA-4 therapy, and more than 30% of the dose-escalation patients had previously received checkpoint inhibitors. Peripheral TCRbeta sequencing aimed to test whether ivuxolimab altered TCR sequence diversity and caused clonal T-cell expansion. The dose-escalation cohort was about 83% male with a mean age of about 58 years, ranging from roughly 23 to 90.

To sequence the TCRbeta CDR3 region, genomic DNA was isolated from the sorted cells. The immunoSEQ Assay was used for sequencing of TCRbeta CDR3 regions. The table comes from immuneACCESS by way of TCRdb, which keeps in-frame sequences with V and J called. Part of the clones is missing from these tables; in studies checked, under half for an unresolved V gene and the rest for unknown reasons. For this sample there are tens of thousands of clones; approximately 92% appear just once. Jointly, the top ten make up around 0.34% of the sample. V is pruned by 9 bases and J by 0 bases, leaving 11 bases of the junction without a gene match. From the germline V gene (reference sequence), CDR1 is LNHDA and CDR2 is SQIVND. Spanning cysteine to phenylalanine, the CDR3 consists of 16 amino acids. Solely the CDR3 DNA is kept, with 48 bases framed from the first base. Points the paper makes about the study in general: The antigen specificity of the peripheral T cells that underwent clonal expansion was not determined. At doses of 0.1 to 3.0 mg/kg, clonal expansion of both CD4+ and CD8+ blood T cells was observed from baseline to week 6. In partial responders in the 0.1-3.0 mg/kg groups, normalized peripheral clonal expansion was found to be among the lowest, especially among CD8+ T cells. On average, CD8+ T cells showed more expanded clones than CD4+ T cells after ivuxolimab. Low levels of normalized T-cell clonal expansion were also shown by some nonresponding patients.

Patients with autoimmune disease history or receiving systemic immunosuppression were excluded from the trial. Peripheral blood for TCR sequencing was collected from all dose cohorts at baseline, on cycle 4 day 1, and on cycle 7 day 1. The samples were drawn from a first-in-human, open-label, multicenter phase I dose-escalation trial of ivuxolimab. Adults with locally advanced or metastatic melanoma, renal cell carcinoma, hepatocellular carcinoma or head and neck squamous cell carcinoma were enrolled in the trial. Before TCR sequencing, CD4+ and CD8+ T cells were separately sorted from peripheral blood. Turning to this clone: It lacks a known antigen. No base-level quality is on record; no much larger clone is a single base apart.

The chain was built from TRBV19 and TRBJ2-4; 7 nucleotides in the junction match TRBD1. The starting material was CD4+ or CD8+ T cells sorted from blood, obtained in a trial of the OX40 agonist ivuxolimab. This clonotype originated in an adult with an advanced solid tumor such as melanoma, head and neck, liver or kidney cancer. The base sequence is TGTGCCAGCCCCACCGGGACAGAGCTAGCCAAAAACATTCAGTACTTC. This translates into CASPTGTELAKNIQYF.